The T cell receptor beta chain under discussion was sequenced for a study of OX40 agonist ivuxolimab in advanced cancers. About the research overall: Those treated in dose escalation had hepatocellular carcinoma, melanoma, renal cell cancer or head and neck cancer.

Autoimmune disease history or systemic immunosuppression was exclusionary. Concerning this clone itself: The antigen remains unidentified.

V lost 5 bases to trimming and J lost 3 bases, with 5 bases between them. This CDR3 is built from 11 residues. Germline values: CDR1 MNHNY, CDR2 SVGAGI (reference sequence). Repertoires were generated with immunoSEQ multiplex PCR, while TCRdb's copy carries only in-frame clones and drops some. Of 77,000 or so clones in the sample, 80% to 95% are singletons; the top ten hold around 0.44%. Study-wide findings and caveats: At doses 0.1 to 3.0 mg/kg, CD4+ and CD8+ clones expanded.

The receptor was isolated from an adult with an advanced solid tumor such as melanoma, head and neck, liver or kidney cancer. The J gene is TRBJ2-7, the V gene TRBV6-6; D gene unclear. Sequences were derived from CD4+ or CD8+ T cells sorted from blood, sampled in a trial of the OX40 agonist ivuxolimab. CDR3 loop: CASSPLYEQYF. In nucleotides, the CDR3 is TGTGCCAGCAGTCCCCTCTACGAGCAGTACTTC.